The 20 T cell receptor beta chains in this list originate from one sample, sequenced in a study of long-term antiretroviral therapy in people with HIV. immunoSEQ v3.0 was run at survey level. Sequencing used immunoSEQ multiplex PCR; TCRdb keeps in-frame clones, though not all of them. The profile shows some 20,000 clones, 79% of them singletons. Specimen: unsorted PBMCs, collected 2.3 years after starting antiretroviral therapy. The receptors shown here come from a woman between 35 and 50 years old with HIV.

The rearrangement links TRBV18 to TRBJ2-5; 7 nucleotides agree with TRBD1. The trim removed 5 bases at V and 5 bases at J, leaving 8 bases unmatched. The CDR3 covers 14 residues. From germline, CDR1 is KGHSH and CDR2 LQKENI. This chain's CDR3 is CASSVRQGGETQYF. CDR3 in DNA: TGTGCCAGCTCAGTGCGACAGGGCGGCGAGACCCAGTACTTC.

The CDR3 loop is CASSLTGNNEKLFF. The CDR3 nucleotides are TGCGCCAGCAGCTTAACCGGAAATAATGAAAAACTGTTTTTT. This chain links TRBV5-1 with TRBJ1-4; unclear D gene. Germline V CDR1 and CDR2: SGHRS, YFSETQ. This CDR3 region has 14 residues. V was cut by 2 bases and J by 4 bases, with 9 bases left in between.

This clone was detected only once. V gene TRBV11-2 combines with J gene TRBJ1-3; 8 nucleotides agree with TRBD1. V trimming: 6 bases; J trimming: 5 bases; junction bases outside the gene matches: 6. CDR3 length: 14 residues. The V gene's germline CDR1 is SGHAT and CDR2 FQNNGV. The CDR3 nucleotides are TGTGCCAGCAGGTTAACAGGGGGAAGAAACACCATATATTTT. It codes for CASRLTGGRNTIYF.

The chain carries TRBV4-2 and TRBJ1-6; the D is unclear. Looked up from germline, CDR1 is LGHNA and CDR2 is YNFKEQ. Trimming took 0 bases from V and 7 from J, leaving 10 bases between them. This CDR3 comprises 15 residues. The CDR3 is CASSQDALGNSPLHF. CDR3 nucleotides: TGTGCCAGCAGCCAAGACGCCCTCGGGAATTCACCCCTCCACTTT.

V and J are TRBV14 and TRBJ1-3, with 9 bases fitting TRBD1. CDR1 is SGHDN and CDR2 is FVKESK in the germline V gene. Germline trimming cut 4 bases from V and 3 bases from J; bases unmatched to any gene: 4. The CDR3 runs to 15 residues. CDR3 in DNA: TGTGCCAGCAGCCGGACAGGGGACGGTGGAAACACCATATATTTT. Translated, it gives CASSRTGDGGNTIYF.

The chain uses TRBV20-1 and TRBJ1-1; 8 bases line up with TRBD1. V dropped 3 bases and J dropped 10; count of bases not matched to a gene: 4. Germline V lookup: CDR1 DFQATT, CDR2 SNEGSKA (reference sequence). This CDR3 is 11 amino acids long. The CDR3 sequence is CSASQGAGAFF. The CDR3 DNA reads as TGCAGTGCTAGTCAGGGGGCGGGAGCTTTCTTT.

The sample holds one count of this clone. V is TRBV10-3 and J is TRBJ1-4, with D possibly being TRBD1 (5 bases). Germline V CDR1 and CDR2: ENHRY, SYGVKD. This CDR3 comprises 15 residues. The ends were cut back, 0 bases at V and 5 bases at J, with 10 bases in the middle. The CDR3 is CAISESTGRNEKLFF. The DNA for the CDR3 is TGTGCCATCAGTGAGTCAACGGGGCGGAATGAAAAACTGTTTTTT.

The chain has TRBV5-4 and TRBJ2-7, with a possible D match to TRBD2 (5 bases). Germline values: CDR1 SGHNT, CDR2 YYREEE (reference sequence). This CDR3 is built from 14 residues. Trimming cost V 2 bases and J 2 bases, with 11 bases left between them. As DNA, the CDR3 is TGTGCCAGCAGCTTCGAGCTAGCCCCCTACGAGCAGTACTTC. It codes for CASSFELAPYEQYF.

Only one count was recorded for this clone. V gene TRBV14 combines with J gene TRBJ2-3, with D tentatively TRBD1 (6 bases). The ends were cut back, 1 base at V and 1 base at J, with 21 bases in the middle. The CDR3 spans 19 residues. CDR1 and CDR2 from the germline V gene are SGHDN and FVKESK. Written as DNA, the CDR3 is TGTGCCAGCAGCCAAGGCAACCGGGACACCGTTTTAGGCACAGATACGCAGTATTTT. Residues: CASSQGNRDTVLGTDTQYF.

The chain carries TRBV5-1 and TRBJ1-1; weak D call: TRBD1 (5 bases). Germline V lookup: CDR1 SGHRS, CDR2 YFSETQ. Trimming stripped 0 bases from V and 4 bases from J, with 7 bases between. This CDR3 is built from 13 residues. Here the CDR3 reads CASSLAGLTEAFF. The CDR3 DNA reads TGCGCCAGCAGCTTGGCAGGGCTCACTGAAGCTTTCTTT.

The chain links TRBV7-2 to TRBJ2-5; TRBD1 is a possible D gene (6 bases). The ends were cut back, 5 bases at V and 7 bases at J, with 23 bases in the middle. CDR3 length equals 16 residues. Looked up from germline, CDR1 is SGHTA and CDR2 is FQGNSA. The DNA of the CDR3 is TGTGCCAGCAGCCCTCAGACAGCCATAGTGGGGGCGACCCAGTACTTC. This gives the protein CASSPQTAIVGATQYF.

This chain connects TRBV5-1 to TRBJ1-3; D remains unclear. From germline, CDR1 is SGHRS and CDR2 YFSETQ. This CDR3 has 15 amino acids. V lost 7 bases and J lost 0, with 14 bases in between. The CDR3 loop reads CASRQAENSGNTIYF. The CDR3 DNA reads TGCGCCAGCCGGCAGGCGGAAAACTCTGGAAACACCATATATTTT.

The sample holds one count of this clone. The genes are TRBV11-2 and TRBJ2-7; 7 bases agree with TRBD1. Germline lookup yields CDR1 SGHAT and CDR2 FQNNGV. The CDR3 runs to 14 residues. Trimming removed 5 bases from V and 2 bases from J; junction bases left unmatched: 6. The CDR3: CASSPRDRTYEQYF. CDR3 DNA: TGTGCCAGCAGCCCCCGGGACAGAACCTACGAGCAGTACTTC.

The sample holds one count of this clone. This chain uses TRBV11-3 with TRBJ1-1; TRBD1 matches 11 bases. Germline V gene lookup returns CDR1 SGHNT and CDR2 YENEEA. There are 14 residues in the CDR3. Germline trimming cut 5 bases from V and 3 bases from J; bases unmatched to any gene: 2. The CDR3 bases are TGTGCCAGCAGCCCGGACAGGGGGCACACTGAAGCTTTCTTT. As protein: CASSPDRGHTEAFF. Combining the CDR3 with reference TRBV11-3 and TRBJ1-1 gives the whole variable domain EAGVVQSPRYKIIEKKQPVAFWCNPISGHNTLYWYLQNLGQGPELLIRYENEEAVDDSQLPKDRFSAERLKGVDSTLKIQPAELGDSAVYLCASSPDRGHTEAFFGQGTRLTVV.

J is TRBJ1-1 and V is TRBV11-2; D gene uncertain. Germline V gene data show CDR1 as SGHAT and CDR2 as FQNNGV. The CDR3 has 14 amino acids. The ends were cut back, 1 base at V and 1 base at J, with 7 bases in the middle. The CDR3 DNA reads TGTGCCAGCAGCTTAGTATCCGGGAACACTGAAGCTTTCTTT. It translates to CASSLVSGNTEAFF. The complete variable domain, with remaining parts taken from reference TRBV11-2 and TRBJ1-1, reads EAGVAQSPRYKIIEKRQSVAFWCNPISGHATLYWYQQILGQGPKLLIQFQNNGVVDDSQLPKDRFSAERLKGVDSTLKIQPAKLEDSAVYLCASSLVSGNTEAFFGQGTRLTVV.

V usage is TRBV11-3 and J usage is TRBJ1-1; 12 positions agree with TRBD1. Germline loops: CDR1 SGHNT, CDR2 YENEEA. Unmatched junction bases numbered 8, after V lost 2 bases and J lost 7 bases. There are 16 residues in the CDR3. The CDR3 region has the DNA TGTGCCAGCAGCTTACCAGGGGGACAGGGGGCGAATGAAGCTTTCTTT. It encodes CASSLPGGQGANEAFF.

The table lists this clone with a few counts. The chain combines TRBV4-1 with TRBJ2-3, with D perhaps matching TRBD1 (5 bases). V gave up 0 bases and J gave up 2 bases, with 15 bases separating them. The V gene's germline CDR1 is MGHRA and CDR2 YSYEKL. There are 17 residues in the CDR3. The CDR3 here is CASSQDRVPGNTDTQYF. CDR3 nucleotide sequence: TGCGCCAGCAGCCAAGATAGGGTTCCAGGGAACACAGATACGCAGTATTTT.

The chain joins TRBV4-2 to TRBJ1-1, with D uncertain. The CDR3 contains 15 residues. CDR1 LGHNA and CDR2 YNFKEQ come from the germline V gene. Between the trimmed V and J ends, which lost 2 bases and 1 base, there was a span of 11 bases. This CDR3 reads CASSQSRSRNTEAFF. CDR3 coding DNA: TGTGCCAGCAGCCAATCTCGCAGCAGGAACACTGAAGCTTTCTTT.

Written as DNA, the CDR3 is TGTGCCAGCAGTTATTACAGGGTGGTGGGGGAAAAACTGTTTTTT. It yields the protein CASSYYRVVGEKLFF. The rearrangement links TRBV7-4 to TRBJ1-4; D may be TRBD1 (6 bases). V was trimmed by 6 bases and J by 8 bases, leaving 19 bases between them. Germline CDR1 SGHVT, CDR2 SQSDAQ. This CDR3 contains 15 residues.

The chain is built from TRBV6-5 and TRBJ2-7; D possibly corresponds to TRBD2 (5 bases). Germline V gene lookup returns CDR1 MNHEY and CDR2 SVGAGI. V gave up 6 bases and J gave up 7 bases, with 19 bases separating them. The CDR3 length is 14 residues. This chain's CDR3 is CASSINGPGGEQYF. DNA of the CDR3: TGTGCCAGCAGCATTAACGGGCCCGGCGGGGAGCAGTACTTC.